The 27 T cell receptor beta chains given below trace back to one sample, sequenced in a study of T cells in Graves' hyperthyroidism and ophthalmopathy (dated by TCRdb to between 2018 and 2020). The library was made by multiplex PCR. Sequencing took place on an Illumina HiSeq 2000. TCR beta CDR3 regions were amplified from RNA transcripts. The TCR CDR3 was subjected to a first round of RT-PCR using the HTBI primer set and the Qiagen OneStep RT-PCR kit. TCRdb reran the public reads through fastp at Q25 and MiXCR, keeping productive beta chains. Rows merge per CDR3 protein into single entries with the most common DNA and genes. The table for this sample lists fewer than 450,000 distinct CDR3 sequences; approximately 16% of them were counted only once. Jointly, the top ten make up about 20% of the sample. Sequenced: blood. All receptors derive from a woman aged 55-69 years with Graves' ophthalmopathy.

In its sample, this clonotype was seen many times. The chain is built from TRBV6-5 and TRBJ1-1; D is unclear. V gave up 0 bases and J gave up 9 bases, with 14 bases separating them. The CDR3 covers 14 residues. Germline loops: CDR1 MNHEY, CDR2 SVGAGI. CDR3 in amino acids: CASSYSSTRPQAFF. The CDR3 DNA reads TGTGCCAGCAGTTACTCGTCCACACGACCACAAGCTTTCTTT.

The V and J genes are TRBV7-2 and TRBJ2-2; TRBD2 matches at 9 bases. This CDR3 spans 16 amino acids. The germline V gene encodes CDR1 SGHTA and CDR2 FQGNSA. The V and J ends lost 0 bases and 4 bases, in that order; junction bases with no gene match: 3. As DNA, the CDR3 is TGTGCCAGCAGCTTAGCTAGCGGGAGTGGCACCGGGGAGCTGTTTTTT. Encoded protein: CASSLASGSGTGELFF.

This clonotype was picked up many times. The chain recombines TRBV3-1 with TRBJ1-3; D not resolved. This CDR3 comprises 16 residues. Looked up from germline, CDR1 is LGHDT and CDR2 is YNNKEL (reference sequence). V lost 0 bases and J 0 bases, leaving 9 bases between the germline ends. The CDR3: CASSQDFGLSGNTIYF. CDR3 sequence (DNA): TGTGCCAGCAGCCAAGATTTCGGGCTCTCTGGAAACACCATATATTTT.

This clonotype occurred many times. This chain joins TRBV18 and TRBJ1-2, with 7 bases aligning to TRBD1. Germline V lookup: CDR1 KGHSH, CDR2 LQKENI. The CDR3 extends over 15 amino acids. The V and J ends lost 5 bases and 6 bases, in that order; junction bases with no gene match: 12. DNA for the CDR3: TGTGCCAGCTCAATTTACCGGGACAGTTTTGATGGCTACACCTTC. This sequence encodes CASSIYRDSFDGYTF.

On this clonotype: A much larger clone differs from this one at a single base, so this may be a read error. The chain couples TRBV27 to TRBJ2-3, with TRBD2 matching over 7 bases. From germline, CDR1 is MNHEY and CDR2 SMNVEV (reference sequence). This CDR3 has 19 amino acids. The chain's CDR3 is CAGSSILETGGTSTDTQYF. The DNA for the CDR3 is TGTGCCGGCAGTTCTATACTCGAAACCGGGGGGACCTCCACAGATACGCAGTATTTT.

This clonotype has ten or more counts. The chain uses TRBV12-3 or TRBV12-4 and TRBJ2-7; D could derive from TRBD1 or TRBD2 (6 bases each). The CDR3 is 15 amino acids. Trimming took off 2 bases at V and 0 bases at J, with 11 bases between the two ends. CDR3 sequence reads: CASSLQGGGSYEQYF. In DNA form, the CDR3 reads TGTGCCAGCAGTTTACAAGGAGGGGGCTCCTACGAGCAGTACTTC.

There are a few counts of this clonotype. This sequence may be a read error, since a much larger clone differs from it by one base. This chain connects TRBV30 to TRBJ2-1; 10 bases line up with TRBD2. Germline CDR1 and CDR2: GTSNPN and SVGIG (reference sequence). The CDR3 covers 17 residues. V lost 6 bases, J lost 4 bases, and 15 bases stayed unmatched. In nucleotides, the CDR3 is TGTGCCTGTCGGCGAGATGCTGCTAGCGGGGGATACAATGAGCAGTTCTTC. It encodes CACRRDAASGGYNEQFF. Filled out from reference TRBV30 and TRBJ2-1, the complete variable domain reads SQTIHQWPATLVQPVGSPLSLECTVEGTSNPNLYWYRQAAGRGLQLLFYSVGIGQISSEVPQNLSASRPQDRQFILSSKKLLLSDSGFYLCACRRDAASGGYNEQFFGPGTRLTVL.

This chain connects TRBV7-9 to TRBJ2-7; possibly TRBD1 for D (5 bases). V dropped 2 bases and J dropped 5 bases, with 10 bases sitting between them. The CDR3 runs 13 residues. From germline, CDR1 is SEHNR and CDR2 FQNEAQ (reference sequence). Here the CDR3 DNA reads TGTGCCAGCAGCTTACAGGGCGGCGACGAGCAGTACTTC. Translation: CASSLQGGDEQYF. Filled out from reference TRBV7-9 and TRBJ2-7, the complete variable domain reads DTGVSQNPRHKITKRGQNVTFRCDPISEHNRLYWYRQTLGQGPEFLTYFQNEAQLEKSRLLSDRFSAERPKGSFSTLEIQRTEQGDSAMYLCASSLQGGDEQYFGPGTRLTVT.

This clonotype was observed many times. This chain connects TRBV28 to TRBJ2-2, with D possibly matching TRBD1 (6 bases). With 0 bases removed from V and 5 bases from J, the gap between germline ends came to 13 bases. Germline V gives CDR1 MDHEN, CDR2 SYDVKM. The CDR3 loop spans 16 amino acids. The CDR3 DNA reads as TGTGCCAGCAGTTTATGGAGGACGCAGGGGACCGGGGAGCTGTTTTTT. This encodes CASSLWRTQGTGELFF.

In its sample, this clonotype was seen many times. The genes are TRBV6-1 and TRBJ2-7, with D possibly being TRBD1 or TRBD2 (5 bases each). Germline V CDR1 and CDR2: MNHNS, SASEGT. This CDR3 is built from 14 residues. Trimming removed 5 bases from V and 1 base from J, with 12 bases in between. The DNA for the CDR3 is TGTGCCAGCAGTAGAGGGACGGAGTCCTACGAGCAGTACTTC. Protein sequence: CASSRGTESYEQYF.

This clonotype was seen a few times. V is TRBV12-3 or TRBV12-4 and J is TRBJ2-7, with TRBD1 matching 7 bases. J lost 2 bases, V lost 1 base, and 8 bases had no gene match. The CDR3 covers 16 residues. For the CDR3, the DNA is TGTGCCAGCAGTTTAGTGACAGGGCCTTTTCCCTACGAGCAGTACTTC. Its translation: CASSLVTGPFPYEQYF.

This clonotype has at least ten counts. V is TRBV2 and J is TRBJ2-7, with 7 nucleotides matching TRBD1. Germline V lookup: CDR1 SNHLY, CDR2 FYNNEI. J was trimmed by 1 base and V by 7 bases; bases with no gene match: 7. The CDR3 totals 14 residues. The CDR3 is CASTPDRASYEQYF. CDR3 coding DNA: TGTGCCAGCACTCCTGACAGGGCTTCCTACGAGCAGTACTTC.

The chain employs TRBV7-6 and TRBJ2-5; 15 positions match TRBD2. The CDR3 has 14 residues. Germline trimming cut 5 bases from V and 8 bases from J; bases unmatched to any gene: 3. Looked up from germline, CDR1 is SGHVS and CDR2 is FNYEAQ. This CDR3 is CASSRTSGRVTQYF. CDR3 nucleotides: TGTGCCAGCAGCCGGACTAGCGGGAGGGTTACCCAGTACTTC.

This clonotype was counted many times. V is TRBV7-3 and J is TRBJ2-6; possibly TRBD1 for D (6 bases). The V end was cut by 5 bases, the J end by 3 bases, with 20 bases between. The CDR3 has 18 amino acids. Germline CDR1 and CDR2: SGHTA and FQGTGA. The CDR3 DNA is TGTGCCAGCAGCCCTAGGGACATCCTGTGGGGTGGGGCCAACGTCCTGACTTTC. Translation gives CASSPRDILWGGANVLTF.

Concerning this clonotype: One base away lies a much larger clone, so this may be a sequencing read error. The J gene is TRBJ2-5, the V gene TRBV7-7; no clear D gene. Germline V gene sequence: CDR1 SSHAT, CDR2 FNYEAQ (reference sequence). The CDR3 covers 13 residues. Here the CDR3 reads CGSAYSSDKTQYF. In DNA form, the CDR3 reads TGTGGCAGCGCTTACTCCTCCGACAAGACCCAGTACTTC.

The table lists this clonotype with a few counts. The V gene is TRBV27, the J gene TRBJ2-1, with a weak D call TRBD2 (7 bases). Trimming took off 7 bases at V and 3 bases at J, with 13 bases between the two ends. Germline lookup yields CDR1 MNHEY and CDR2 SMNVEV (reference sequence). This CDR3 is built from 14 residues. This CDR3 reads CASTLGGGYNEQFF. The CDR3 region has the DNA TGTGCCAGCACCCTAGGGGGGGGCTACAATGAGCAGTTCTTC.

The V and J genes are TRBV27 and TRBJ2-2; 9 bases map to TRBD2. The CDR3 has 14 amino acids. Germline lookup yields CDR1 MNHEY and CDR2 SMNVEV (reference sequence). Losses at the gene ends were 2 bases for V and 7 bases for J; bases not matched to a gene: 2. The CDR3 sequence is CASSLRAGGGELFF. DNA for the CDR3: TGTGCCAGCAGTTTACGAGCGGGAGGCGGGGAGCTGTTTTTT.

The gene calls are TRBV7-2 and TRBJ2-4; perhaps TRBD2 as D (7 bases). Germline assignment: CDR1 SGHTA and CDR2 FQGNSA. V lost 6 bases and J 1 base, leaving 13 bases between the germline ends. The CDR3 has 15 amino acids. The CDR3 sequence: CASRVRGAAKNIQYF. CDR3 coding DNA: TGTGCCAGCAGAGTACGGGGGGCCGCCAAAAACATTCAGTACTTC.

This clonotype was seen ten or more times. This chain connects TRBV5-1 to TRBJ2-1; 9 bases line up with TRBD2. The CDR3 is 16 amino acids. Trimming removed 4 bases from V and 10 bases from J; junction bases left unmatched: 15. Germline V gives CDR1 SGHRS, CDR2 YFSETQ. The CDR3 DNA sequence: TGCGCCAGCAGCGGGCCGGGACTAGCCGTGCGGGGGGAGCAGTTCTTC. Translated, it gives CASSGPGLAVRGEQFF.

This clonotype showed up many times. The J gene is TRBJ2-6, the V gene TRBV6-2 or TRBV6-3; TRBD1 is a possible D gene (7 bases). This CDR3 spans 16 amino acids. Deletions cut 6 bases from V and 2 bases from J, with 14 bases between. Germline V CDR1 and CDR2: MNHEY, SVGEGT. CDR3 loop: CASRDTGEAGANVLTF. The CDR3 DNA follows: TGTGCCAGCAGGGACACAGGGGAGGCTGGGGCCAACGTCCTGACTTTC.

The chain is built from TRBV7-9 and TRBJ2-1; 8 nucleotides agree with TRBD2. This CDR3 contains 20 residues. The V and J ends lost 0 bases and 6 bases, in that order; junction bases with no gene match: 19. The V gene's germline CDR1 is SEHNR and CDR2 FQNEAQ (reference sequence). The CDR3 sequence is CASSLAPGLGGPKGGNEQFF. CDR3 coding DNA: TGTGCCAGCAGCTTAGCGCCGGGACTAGGAGGACCGAAGGGGGGCAATGAGCAGTTCTTC.

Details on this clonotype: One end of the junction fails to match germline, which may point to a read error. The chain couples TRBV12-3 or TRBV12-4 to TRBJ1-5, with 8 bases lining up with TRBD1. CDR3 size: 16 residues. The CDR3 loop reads CASSSGQGSSSQPQHF. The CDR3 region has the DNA TGTGCCAGCAGCTCTGGACAGGGATCGAGCAGTCAGCCCCAGCATTTT.

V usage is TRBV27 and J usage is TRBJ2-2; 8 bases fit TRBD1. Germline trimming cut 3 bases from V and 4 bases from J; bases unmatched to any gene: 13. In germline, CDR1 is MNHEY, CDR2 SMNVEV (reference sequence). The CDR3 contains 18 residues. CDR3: CASSFTGGSLIRTGELFF. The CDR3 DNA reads TGTGCCAGCAGTTTCACAGGGGGTTCCCTTATCCGCACCGGGGAGCTGTTTTTT.

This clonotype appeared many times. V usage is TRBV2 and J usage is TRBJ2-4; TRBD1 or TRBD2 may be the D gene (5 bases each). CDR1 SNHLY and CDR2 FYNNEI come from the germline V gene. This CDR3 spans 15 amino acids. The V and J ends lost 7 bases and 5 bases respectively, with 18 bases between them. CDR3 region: CASTSRAGSQNIQYF. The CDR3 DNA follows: TGTGCCAGCACCTCCCGGGCAGGGAGCCAAAACATTCAGTACTTC.

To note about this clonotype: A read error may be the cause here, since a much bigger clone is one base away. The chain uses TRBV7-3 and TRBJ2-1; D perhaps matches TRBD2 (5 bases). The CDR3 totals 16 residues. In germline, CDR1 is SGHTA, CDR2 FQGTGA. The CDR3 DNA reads TGTGCCGGCAGCTTAGAGCCCGTCCTAGCTTACAATGAGCAGTTCTTC. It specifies CAGSLEPVLAYNEQFF.

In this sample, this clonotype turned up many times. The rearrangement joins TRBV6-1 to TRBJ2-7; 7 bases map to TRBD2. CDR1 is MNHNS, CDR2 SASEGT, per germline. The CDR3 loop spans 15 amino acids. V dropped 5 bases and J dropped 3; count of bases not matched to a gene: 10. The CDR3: CASSTDASGIYEQYF. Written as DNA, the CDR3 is TGTGCCAGCAGTACGGACGCTAGCGGCATCTACGAGCAGTACTTC.

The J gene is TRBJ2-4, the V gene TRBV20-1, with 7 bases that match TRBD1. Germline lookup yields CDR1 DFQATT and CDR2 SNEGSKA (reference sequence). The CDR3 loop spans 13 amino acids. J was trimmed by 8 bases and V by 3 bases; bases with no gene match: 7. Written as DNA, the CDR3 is TGCAGTGCTAGGGGCCAGGGGGTGGACATTCAGTACTTC. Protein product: CSARGQGVDIQYF.